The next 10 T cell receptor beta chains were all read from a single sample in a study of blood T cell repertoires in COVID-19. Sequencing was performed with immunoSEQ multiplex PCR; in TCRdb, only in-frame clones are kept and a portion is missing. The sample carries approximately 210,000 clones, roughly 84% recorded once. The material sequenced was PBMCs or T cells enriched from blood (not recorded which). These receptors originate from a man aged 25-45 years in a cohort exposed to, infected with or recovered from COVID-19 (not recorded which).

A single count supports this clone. In DNA form, the CDR3 reads TGTGCCAGCACCGAACGGGTAACAGATACGCAGTATTTT. It yields the protein CASTERVTDTQYF. J is TRBJ2-3 and V is TRBV25-1; D ambiguous. Germline CDR1 reads MGHDK; CDR2 reads SYGVNS. The ends were cut back, 7 bases at V and 3 bases at J, with 11 bases in the middle. The CDR3 spans 13 residues.

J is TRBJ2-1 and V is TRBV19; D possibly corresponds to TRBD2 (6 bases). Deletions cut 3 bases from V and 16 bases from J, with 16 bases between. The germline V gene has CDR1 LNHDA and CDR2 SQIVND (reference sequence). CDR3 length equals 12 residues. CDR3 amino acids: CASSIIKGLPFF. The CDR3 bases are TGTGCCAGTAGTATTATAAAAGGACTACCCTTCTTC.

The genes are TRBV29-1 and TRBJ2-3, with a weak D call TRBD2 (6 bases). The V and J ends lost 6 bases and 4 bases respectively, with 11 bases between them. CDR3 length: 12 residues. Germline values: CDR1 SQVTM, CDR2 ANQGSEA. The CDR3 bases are TGCAGCGTACCGGGACTTCCAGATACGCAGTATTTT. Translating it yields CSVPGLPDTQYF.

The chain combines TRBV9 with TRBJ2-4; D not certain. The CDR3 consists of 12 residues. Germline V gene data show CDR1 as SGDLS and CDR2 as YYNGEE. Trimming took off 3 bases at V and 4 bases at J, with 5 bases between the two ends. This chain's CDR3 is CASSGAKNIQYF. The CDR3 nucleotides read TGTGCCAGCAGCGGAGCTAAAAACATTCAGTACTTC.

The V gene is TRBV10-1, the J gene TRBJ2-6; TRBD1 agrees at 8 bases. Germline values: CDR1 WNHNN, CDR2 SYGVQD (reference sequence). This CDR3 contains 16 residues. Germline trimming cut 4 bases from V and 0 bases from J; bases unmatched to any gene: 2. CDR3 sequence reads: CASSGQGNSGANVLTF. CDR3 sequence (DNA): TGCGCCAGCAGTGGACAGGGGAACTCTGGGGCCAACGTCCTGACTTTC.

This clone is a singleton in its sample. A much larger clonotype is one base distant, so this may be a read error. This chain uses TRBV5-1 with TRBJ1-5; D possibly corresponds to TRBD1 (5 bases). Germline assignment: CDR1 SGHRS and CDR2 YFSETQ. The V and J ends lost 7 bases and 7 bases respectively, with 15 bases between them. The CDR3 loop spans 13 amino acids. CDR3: CASGPRGGQPQHF. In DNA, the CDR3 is TGCGCCAGCGGCCCGAGGGGAGGGCAGCCCCAGCATTTT.

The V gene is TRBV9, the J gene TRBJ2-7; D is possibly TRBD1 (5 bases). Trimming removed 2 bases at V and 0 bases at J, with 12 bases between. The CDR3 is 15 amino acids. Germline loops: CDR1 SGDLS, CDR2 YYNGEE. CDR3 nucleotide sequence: TGTGCCAGCAGCGTGACCCCAGGGTTCTCCTACGAGCAGTACTTC. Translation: CASSVTPGFSYEQYF.

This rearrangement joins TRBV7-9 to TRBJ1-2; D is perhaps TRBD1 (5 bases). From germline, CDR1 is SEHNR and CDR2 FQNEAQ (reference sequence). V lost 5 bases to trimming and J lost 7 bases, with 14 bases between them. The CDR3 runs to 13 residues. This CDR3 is CASSERGTSGYTF. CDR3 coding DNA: TGTGCCAGCAGCGAAAGGGGCACCAGTGGCTACACCTTC.

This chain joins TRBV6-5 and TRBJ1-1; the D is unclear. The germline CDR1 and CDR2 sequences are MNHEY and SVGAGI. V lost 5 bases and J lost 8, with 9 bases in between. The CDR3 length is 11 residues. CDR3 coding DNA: TGTGCCAGCAGTAGGCTGGAGGAAGCTTTCTTT. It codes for CASSRLEEAFF.

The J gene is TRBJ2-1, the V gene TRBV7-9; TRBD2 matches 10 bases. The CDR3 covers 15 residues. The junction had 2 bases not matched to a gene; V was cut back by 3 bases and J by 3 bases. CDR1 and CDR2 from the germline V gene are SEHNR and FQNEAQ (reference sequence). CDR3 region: CASSFGLADYNEQFF. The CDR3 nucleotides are TGTGCCAGCAGCTTTGGACTAGCGGACTACAATGAGCAGTTCTTC. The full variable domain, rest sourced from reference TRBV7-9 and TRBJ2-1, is DTGVSQNPRHKITKRGQNVTFRCDPISEHNRLYWYRQTLGQGPEFLTYFQNEAQLEKSRLLSDRFSAERPKGSFSTLEIQRTEQGDSAMYLCASSFGLADYNEQFFGPGTRLTVL.